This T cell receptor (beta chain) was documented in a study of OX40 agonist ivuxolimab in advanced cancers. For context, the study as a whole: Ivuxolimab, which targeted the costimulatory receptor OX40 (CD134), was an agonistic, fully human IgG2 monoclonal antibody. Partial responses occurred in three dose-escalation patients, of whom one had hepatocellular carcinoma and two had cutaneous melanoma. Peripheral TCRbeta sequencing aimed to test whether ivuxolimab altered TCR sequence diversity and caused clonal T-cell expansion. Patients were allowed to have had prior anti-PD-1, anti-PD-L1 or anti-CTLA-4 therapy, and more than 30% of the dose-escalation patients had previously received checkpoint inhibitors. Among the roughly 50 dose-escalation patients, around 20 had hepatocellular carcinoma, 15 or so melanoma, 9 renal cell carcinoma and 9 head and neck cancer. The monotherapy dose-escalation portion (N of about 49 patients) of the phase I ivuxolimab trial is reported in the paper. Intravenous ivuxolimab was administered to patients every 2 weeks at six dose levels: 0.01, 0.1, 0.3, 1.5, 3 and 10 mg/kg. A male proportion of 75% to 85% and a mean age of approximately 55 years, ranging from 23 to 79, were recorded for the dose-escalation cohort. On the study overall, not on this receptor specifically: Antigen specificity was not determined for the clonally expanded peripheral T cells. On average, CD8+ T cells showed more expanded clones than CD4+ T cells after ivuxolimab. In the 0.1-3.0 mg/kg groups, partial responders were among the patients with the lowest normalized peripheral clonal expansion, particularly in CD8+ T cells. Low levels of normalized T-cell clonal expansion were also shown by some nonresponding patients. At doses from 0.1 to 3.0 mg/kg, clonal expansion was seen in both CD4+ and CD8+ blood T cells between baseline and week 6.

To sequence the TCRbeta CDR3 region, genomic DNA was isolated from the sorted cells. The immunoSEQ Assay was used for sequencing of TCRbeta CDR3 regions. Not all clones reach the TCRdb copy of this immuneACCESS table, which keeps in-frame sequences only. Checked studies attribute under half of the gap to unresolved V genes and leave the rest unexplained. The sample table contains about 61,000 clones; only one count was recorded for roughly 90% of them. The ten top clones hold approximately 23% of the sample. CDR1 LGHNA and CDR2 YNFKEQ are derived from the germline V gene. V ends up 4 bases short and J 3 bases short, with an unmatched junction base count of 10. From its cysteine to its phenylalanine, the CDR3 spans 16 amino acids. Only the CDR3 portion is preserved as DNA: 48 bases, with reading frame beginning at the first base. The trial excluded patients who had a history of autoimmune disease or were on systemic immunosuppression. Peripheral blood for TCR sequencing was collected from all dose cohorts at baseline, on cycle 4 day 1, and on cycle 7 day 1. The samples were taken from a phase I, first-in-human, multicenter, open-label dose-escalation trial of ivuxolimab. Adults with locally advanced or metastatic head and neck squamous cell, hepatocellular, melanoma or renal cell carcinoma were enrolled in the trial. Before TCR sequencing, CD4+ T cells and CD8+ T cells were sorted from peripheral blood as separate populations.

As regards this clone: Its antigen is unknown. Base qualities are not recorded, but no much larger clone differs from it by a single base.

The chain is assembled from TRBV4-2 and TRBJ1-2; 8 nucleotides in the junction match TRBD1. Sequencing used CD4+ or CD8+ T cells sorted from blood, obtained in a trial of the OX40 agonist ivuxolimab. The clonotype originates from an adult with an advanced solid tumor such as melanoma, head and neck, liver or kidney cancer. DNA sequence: TGTGCCAGCAGCCTCCAAAAGGGGGACAGGTACTATGGCTACACCTTC. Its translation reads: CASSLQKGDRYYGYTF.